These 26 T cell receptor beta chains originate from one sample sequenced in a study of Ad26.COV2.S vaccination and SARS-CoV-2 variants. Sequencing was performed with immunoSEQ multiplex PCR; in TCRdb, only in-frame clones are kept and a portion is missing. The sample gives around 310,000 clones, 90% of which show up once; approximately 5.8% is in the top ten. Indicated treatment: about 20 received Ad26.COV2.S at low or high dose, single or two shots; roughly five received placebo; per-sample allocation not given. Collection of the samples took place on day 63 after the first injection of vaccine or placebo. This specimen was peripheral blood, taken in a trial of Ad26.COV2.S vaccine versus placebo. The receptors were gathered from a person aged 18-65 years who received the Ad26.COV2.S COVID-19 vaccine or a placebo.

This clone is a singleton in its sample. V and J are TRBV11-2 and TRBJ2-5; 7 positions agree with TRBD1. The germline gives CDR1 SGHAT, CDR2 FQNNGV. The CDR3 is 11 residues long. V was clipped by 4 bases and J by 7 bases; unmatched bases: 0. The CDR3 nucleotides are TGTGCCAGCAGCTCAGGGGGGACCCAGTACTTC. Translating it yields CASSSGGTQYF.

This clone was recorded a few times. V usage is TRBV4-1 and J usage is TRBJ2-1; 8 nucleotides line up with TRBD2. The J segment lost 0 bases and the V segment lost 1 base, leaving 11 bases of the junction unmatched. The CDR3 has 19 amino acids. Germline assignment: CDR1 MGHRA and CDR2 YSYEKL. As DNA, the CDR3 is TGCGCCAGCAGCCAAGTGGTACTAGCGGCCTCTTCCTCCTACAATGAGCAGTTCTTC. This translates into CASSQVVLAASSSYNEQFF.

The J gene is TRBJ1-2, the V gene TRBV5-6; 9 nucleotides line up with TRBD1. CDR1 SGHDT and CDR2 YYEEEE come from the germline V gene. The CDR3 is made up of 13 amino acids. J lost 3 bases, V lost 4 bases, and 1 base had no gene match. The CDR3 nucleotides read TGTGCCAGCAGCGGACAGGGGTACTATGGCTACACCTTC. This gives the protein CASSGQGYYGYTF. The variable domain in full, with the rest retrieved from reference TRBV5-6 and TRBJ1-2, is DAGVTQSPTHLIKTRGQQVTLRCSPKSGHDTVSWYQQALGQGPQFIFQYYEEEERQRGNFPDRFSGHQFPNYSSELNVNALLLGDSALYLCASSGQGYYGYTFGSGTRLTVV.

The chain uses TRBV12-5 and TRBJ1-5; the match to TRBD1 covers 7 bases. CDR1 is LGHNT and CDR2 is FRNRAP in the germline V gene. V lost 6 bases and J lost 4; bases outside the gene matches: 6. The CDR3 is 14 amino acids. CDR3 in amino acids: CASGVGTANQPQHF. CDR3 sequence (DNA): TGTGCTAGTGGGGTGGGGACAGCTAATCAGCCCCAGCATTTT.

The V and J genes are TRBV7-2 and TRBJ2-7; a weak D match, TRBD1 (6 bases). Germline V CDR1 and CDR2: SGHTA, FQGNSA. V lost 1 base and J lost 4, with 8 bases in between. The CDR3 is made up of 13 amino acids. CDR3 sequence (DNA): TGTGCCAGCAGCTTAGTGGGGGCATACGAGCAGTACGTC. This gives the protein CASSLVGAYEQYV.

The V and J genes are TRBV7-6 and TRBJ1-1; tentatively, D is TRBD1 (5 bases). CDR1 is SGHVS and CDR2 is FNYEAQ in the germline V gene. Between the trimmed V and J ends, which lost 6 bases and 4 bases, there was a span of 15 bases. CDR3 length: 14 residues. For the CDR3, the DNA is TGTGCCAGCAGTGGGGGTCAGTTCGCCACTGAAGCTTTCTTT. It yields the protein CASSGGQFATEAFF.

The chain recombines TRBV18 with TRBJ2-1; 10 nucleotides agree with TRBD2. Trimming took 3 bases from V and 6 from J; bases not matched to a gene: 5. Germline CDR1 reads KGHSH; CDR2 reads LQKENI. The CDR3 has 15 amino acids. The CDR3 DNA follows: TGTGCCAGCTCACCGGGGGTAGCGGGGGGCAATGAGCAGTTCTTC. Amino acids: CASSPGVAGGNEQFF.

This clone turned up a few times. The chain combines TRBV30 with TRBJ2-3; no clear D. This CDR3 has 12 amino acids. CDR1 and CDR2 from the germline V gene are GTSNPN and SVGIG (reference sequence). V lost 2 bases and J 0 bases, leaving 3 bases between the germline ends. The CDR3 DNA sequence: TGTGCCTGGAGTCGGAGCACAGATACGCAGTATTTT. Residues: CAWSRSTDTQYF. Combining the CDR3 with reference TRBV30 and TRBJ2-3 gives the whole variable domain SQTIHQWPATLVQPVGSPLSLECTVEGTSNPNLYWYRQAAGRGLQLLFYSVGIGQISSEVPQNLSASRPQDRQFILSSKKLLLSDSGFYLCAWSRSTDTQYFGPGTRLTVL.

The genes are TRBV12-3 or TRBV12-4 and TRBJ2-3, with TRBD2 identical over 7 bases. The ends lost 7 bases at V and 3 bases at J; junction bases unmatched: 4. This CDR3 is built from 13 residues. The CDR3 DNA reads TGTGCCAGCAATCCGGGGGGAACAGATACGCAGTATTTT. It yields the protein CASNPGGTDTQYF.

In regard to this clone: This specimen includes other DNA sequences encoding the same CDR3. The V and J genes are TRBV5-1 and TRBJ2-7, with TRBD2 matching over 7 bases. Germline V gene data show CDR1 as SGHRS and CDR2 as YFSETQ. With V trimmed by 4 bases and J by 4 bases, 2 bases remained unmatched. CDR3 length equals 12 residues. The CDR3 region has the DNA TGCGCCAGCAGCCCGGGGGGATACGAGCAGTACTTC. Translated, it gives CASSPGGYEQYF.

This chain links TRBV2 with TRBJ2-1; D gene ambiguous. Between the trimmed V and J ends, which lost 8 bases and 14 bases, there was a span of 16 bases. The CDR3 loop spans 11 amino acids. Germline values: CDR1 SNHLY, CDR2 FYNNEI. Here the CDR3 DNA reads TGTGCCAGCTCGACTTCTAATTCAGAGTTCTTC. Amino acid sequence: CASSTSNSEFF.

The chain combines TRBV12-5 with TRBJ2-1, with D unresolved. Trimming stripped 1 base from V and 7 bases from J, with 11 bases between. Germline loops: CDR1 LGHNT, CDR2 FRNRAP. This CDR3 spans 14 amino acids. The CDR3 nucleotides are TGTGCTAGTGGTTTGGGATCTTGGGCTAATGAGCAGTTCTTC. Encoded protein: CASGLGSWANEQFF.

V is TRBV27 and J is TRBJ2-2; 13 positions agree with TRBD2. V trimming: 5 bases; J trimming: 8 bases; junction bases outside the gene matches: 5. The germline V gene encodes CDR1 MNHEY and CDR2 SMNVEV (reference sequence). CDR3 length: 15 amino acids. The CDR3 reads CASSATSGGIGELFF. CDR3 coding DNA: TGTGCCAGCAGTGCGACTAGCGGGGGGATTGGGGAGCTGTTTTTT.

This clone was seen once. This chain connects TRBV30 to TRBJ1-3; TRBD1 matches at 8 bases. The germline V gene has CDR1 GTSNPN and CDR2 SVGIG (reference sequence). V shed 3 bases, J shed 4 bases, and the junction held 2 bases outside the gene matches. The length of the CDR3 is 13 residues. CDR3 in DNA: TGTGCCTGGAGCCGGACAGGGGGAAACACCATATATTTT. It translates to CAWSRTGGNTIYF.

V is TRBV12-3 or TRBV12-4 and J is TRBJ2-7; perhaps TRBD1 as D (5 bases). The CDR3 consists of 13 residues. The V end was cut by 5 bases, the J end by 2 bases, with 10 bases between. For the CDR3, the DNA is TGTGCCAGCAGTCTTGACAGTCCCTACGAGCAGTACTTC. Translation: CASSLDSPYEQYF.

The CDR3, as DNA: TGTGCCAGCAGCCGGGTGGGTTCACCCCTCCACTTT. Translation: CASSRVGSPLHF. This chain uses TRBV5-5 with TRBJ1-6; D unresolved. The CDR3 totals 12 residues. Per the germline V gene, CDR1 is SGHKS and CDR2 is YYEKEE (reference sequence). Deletions cut 4 bases from V and 9 bases from J, with 8 bases between.

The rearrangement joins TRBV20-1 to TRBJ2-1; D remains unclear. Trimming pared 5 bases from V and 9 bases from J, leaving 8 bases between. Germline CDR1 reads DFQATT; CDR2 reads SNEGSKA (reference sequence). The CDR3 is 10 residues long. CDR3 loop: CSARQAEQFF. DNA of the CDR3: TGCAGTGCTCGTCAGGCTGAGCAGTTCTTC.

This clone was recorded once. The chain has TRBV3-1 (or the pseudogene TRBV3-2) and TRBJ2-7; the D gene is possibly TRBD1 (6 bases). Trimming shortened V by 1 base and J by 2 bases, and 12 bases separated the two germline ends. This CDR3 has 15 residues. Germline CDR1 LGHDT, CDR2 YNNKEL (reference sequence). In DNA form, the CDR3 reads TGTGCCAGCAGCCAAGGTAGGACAGCCACCTACGAGCAGTACTTC. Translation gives CASSQGRTATYEQYF.

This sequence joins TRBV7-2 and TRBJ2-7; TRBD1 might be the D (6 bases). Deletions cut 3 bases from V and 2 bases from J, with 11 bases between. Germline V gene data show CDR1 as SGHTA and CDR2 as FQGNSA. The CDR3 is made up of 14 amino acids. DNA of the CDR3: TGTGCCAGCAGCTTGAGGCAGGGGCCCTACGAGCAGTACTTC. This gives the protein CASSLRQGPYEQYF. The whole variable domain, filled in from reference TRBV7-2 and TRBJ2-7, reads GAGVSQSPSNKVTEKGKDVELRCDPISGHTALYWYRQSLGQGLEFLIYFQGNSAPDKSGLPSDRFSAERTGGSVSTLTIQRTQQEDSAVYLCASSLRQGPYEQYFGPGTRLTVT.

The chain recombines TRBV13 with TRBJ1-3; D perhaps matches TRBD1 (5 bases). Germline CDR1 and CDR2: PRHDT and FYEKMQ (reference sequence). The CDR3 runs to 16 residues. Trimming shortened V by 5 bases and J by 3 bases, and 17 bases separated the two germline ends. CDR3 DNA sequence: TGTGCCAGCAGCACAACACCCCAGGGATTTGGAAACACCATATATTTT. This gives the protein CASSTTPQGFGNTIYF.

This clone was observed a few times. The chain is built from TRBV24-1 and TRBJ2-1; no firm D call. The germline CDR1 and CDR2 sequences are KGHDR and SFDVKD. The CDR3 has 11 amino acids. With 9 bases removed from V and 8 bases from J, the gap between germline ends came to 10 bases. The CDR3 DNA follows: TGTGCCACCGGTCAGTTTGATGAGCAGTTCTTC. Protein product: CATGQFDEQFF.

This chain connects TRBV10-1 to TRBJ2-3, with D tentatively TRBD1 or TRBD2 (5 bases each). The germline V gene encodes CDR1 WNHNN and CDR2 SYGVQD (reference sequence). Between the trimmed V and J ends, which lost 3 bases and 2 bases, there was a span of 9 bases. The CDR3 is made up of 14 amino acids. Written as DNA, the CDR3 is TGCGCCAGCAGTGACTCGGGGACCACAGATACGCAGTATTTT. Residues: CASSDSGTTDTQYF.

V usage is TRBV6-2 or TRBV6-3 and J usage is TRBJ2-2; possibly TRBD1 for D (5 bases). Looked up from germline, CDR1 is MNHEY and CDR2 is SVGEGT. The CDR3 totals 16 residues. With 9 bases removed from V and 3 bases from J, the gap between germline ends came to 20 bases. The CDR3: CASSPVGAQYTGELFF. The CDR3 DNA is TGTGCCAGTAGTCCCGTAGGGGCGCAGTACACCGGGGAGCTGTTTTTT.

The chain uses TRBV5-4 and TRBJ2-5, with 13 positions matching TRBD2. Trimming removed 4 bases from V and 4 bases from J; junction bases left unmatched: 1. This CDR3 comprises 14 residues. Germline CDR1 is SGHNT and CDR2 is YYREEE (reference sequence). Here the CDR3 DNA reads TGTGCCAGCAGCACTAGCGGGGGGGTAGAGACCCAGTACTTC. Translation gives CASSTSGGVETQYF.

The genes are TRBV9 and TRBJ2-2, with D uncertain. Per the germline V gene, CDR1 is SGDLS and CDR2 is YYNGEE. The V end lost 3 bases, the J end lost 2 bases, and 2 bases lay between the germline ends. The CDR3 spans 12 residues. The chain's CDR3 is CASSANTGELFF. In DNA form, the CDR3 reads TGTGCCAGCAGCGCCAACACCGGGGAGCTGTTTTTT.

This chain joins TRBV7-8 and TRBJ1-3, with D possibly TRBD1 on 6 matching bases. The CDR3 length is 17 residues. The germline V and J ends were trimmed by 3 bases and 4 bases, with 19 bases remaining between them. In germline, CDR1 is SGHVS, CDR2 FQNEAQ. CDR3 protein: CASSLGAGRFGGNTIYF. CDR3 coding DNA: TGTGCCAGCAGCTTGGGGGCTGGTCGATTCGGAGGAAACACCATATATTTT.